The entry that follows covers one T cell receptor (beta chain) sequence. The repertoire was sequenced with immunoSEQ multiplex PCR; TCRdb's copy has only in-frame clones and lacks some. In the table there are 30,000 to 50,000 clones, 75% to 90% of which are singletons. The CDR3 covers 13 residues. Trimming left V 2 bases short and J 3 bases short, with 6 bases between. Per the germline V gene, CDR1 is MNHNY and CDR2 is SVGAGI (reference sequence). This sample stems from a study of OX40 agonist ivuxolimab in advanced cancers. Exclusion of a patient followed from autoimmune disease history or systemic immunosuppression.

This TCR derives from an adult with an advanced solid tumor such as melanoma, head and neck, liver or kidney cancer. The chain links TRBV6-6 to TRBJ2-3, with D possibly TRBD1 on 6 matching bases. Sequencing used CD4+ or CD8+ T cells sorted from blood, obtained in a trial of the OX40 agonist ivuxolimab. The CDR3 loop reads CASSYGQTDTQYF. DNA of the CDR3: TGTGCCAGCAGTTACGGACAGACAGATACGCAGTATTTT.